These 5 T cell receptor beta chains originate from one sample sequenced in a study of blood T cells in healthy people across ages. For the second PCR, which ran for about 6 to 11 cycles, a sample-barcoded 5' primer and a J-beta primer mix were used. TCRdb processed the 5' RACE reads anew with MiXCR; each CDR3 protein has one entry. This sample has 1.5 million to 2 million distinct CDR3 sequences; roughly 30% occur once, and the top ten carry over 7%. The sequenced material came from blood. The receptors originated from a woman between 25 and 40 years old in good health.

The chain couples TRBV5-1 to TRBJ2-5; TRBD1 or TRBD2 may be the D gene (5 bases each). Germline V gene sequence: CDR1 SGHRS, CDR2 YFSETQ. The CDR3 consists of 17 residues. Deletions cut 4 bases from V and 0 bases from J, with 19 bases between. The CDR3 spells CASSLQYSGAHQETQYF. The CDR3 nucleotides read TGCGCCAGCAGCCTGCAGTACTCCGGGGCCCACCAAGAGACCCAGTACTTC.

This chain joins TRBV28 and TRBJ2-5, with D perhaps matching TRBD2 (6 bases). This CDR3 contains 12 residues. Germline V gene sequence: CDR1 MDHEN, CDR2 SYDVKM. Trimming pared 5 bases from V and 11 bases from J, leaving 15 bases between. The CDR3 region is CASSAGRSEQYF. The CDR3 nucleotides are TGTGCCAGCAGTGCTGGGAGGAGTGAGCAGTACTTC.

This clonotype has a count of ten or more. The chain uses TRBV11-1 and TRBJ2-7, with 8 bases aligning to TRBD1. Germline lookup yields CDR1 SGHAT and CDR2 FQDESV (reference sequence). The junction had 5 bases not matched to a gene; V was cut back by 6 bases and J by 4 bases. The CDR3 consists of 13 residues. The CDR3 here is CASSFTGGYEQYF. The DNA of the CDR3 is TGTGCCAGCAGTTTTACAGGGGGTTACGAGCAGTACTTC.

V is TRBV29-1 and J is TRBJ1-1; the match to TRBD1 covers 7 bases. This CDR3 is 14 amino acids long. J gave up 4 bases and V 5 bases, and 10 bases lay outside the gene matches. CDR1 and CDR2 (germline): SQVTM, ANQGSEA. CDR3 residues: CSVKDWTGGTEAFF. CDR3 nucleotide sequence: TGCAGCGTTAAGGACTGGACAGGCGGCACTGAAGCTTTCTTT. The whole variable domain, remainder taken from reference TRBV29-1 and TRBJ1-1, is SAVISQKPSRDICQRGTSLTIQCQVDSQVTMMFWYRQQPGQSLTLIATANQGSEATYESGFVIDKFPISRPNLTFSTLTVSNMSPEDSSIYLCSVKDWTGGTEAFFGQGTRLTVV.

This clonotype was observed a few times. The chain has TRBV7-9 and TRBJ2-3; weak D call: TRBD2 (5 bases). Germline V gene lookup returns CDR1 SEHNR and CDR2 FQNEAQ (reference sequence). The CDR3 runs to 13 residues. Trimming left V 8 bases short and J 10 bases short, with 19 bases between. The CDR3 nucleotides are TGTGCCAGCCGAGTTGGTACGGGGAACGCGCAGTATTTT. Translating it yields CASRVGTGNAQYF.